This passage covers 18 T cell receptor beta chains from one sample sequenced in a study of T-cell memory formation after mild COVID-19. A single record per CDR3 protein comes from TCRdb applying MiXCR to the 5' RACE reads. The table lists about 360,000 distinct CDR3 sequences, about an eighth of them singletons. Sequenced material: PBMCs or a T cell subset sorted from them (not recorded which). Receptor source: a man aged 18 to 29 who had mild COVID-19 (a few samples of this study predate the infection). Cell type and time point are not known.

The chain combines TRBV7-6 with TRBJ2-5; tentatively, D is TRBD2 (6 bases). This CDR3 contains 14 residues. Trimming removed 5 bases from V and 3 bases from J, with 13 bases in between. CDR1 SGHVS and CDR2 FNYEAQ come from the germline V gene. CDR3 bases: TGTGCCAGCAGCCGGGGAGGCGGGGAAGAGACCCAGTACTTC. Translating it yields CASSRGGGEETQYF. The full variable domain, with the rest looked up from reference TRBV7-6 and TRBJ2-5, is GAGVSQSPRYKVTKRGQDVALRCDPISGHVSLYWYRQALGQGPEFLTYFNYEAQQDKSGLPNDRFSAERPEGSISTLTIQRTEQRDSAMYRCASSRGGGEETQYFGPGTRLLVL.

This clonotype was seen ten or more times. The chain combines TRBV5-1 with TRBJ2-7; perhaps TRBD1 as D (5 bases). This CDR3 comprises 15 residues. The ends were cut back, 0 bases at V and 2 bases at J, with 12 bases in the middle. Germline-derived CDR1 and CDR2 are SGHRS and YFSETQ. The CDR3 DNA reads as TGCGCCAGCAGCTTGGATCAGGGTTTCCCCTACGAGCAGTACTTC. Translated, it gives CASSLDQGFPYEQYF.

This clonotype was detected ten times or more. This rearrangement joins TRBV7-2 to TRBJ2-7, with unresolved D. The germline V gene encodes CDR1 SGHTA and CDR2 FQGNSA. CDR3 length: 14 amino acids. The V and J ends lost 1 base and 4 bases respectively, with 11 bases between them. The CDR3 spells CASSLGLENYEQYF. The CDR3 region has the DNA TGTGCCAGCAGCTTAGGGCTAGAGAATTACGAGCAGTACTTC.

The chain uses TRBV7-8 and TRBJ2-3, with D uncertain. Trimming took off 5 bases at V and 6 bases at J, with 9 bases between the two ends. This CDR3 comprises 12 residues. Germline CDR1 is SGHVS and CDR2 is FQNEAQ. The CDR3 DNA is TGTGCCAGCAGCAGCCAGGAGGATACGCAGTATTTT. Protein product: CASSSQEDTQYF.

This chain uses TRBV5-1 with TRBJ1-1, with a tentative D call TRBD1 (5 bases). CDR1 and CDR2 (germline): SGHRS, YFSETQ. The CDR3 has 17 residues. The V end lost 4 bases, the J end lost 1 base, and 20 bases lay between the germline ends. The CDR3 sequence: CASSVLAQVGGNTEAFF. In DNA form, the CDR3 reads TGCGCCAGCAGCGTATTGGCACAGGTAGGAGGGAACACTGAAGCTTTCTTT.

This clonotype appeared a few times. The chain couples TRBV15 to TRBJ2-7; no reliable D call. The CDR3 runs 13 residues. CDR1 is LNHNV, CDR2 YYDKDF, per germline (reference sequence). Trimming cost V 5 bases and J 0 bases, with 8 bases left between them. DNA of the CDR3: TGTGCCACCAGCGTCTACCGCTCCTACGAGCAGTACGTC. Translated: CATSVYRSYEQYV.

This clonotype was recorded at least ten times. J is TRBJ2-4 and V is TRBV15; weak D call: TRBD1 (5 bases). The V and J ends lost 1 base and 6 bases respectively, with 7 bases between them. The CDR3 is 13 amino acids. Germline V gene lookup returns CDR1 LNHNV and CDR2 YYDKDF (reference sequence). For the CDR3, the DNA is TGTGCCACCAGCAGAGCAGGGTTAAACATTCAGTACTTC. Translation: CATSRAGLNIQYF.

This clonotype occurred a few times. The chain employs TRBV7-2 and TRBJ2-7; 11 bases line up with TRBD2. The V and J ends lost 5 bases and 1 base, in that order; junction bases with no gene match: 4. Germline CDR1 and CDR2: SGHTA and FQGNSA. The CDR3 consists of 15 residues. The CDR3 here is CASSPSGGPSYEQYV. Written as DNA, the CDR3 is TGTGCCAGCAGCCCTAGCGGGGGGCCGTCCTACGAGCAGTACGTC.

This sequence joins TRBV6-6 and TRBJ1-1; D unresolved. CDR1 and CDR2 (germline): MNHNY, SVGAGI (reference sequence). V lost 8 bases, J lost 0 bases, and 7 bases lay in between. This CDR3 spans 12 amino acids. The CDR3 loop is CASRVVNTEAFF. CDR3 nucleotide sequence: TGTGCCAGCCGTGTCGTGAACACTGAAGCTTTCTTT.

This clonotype was counted only a few times. The chain combines TRBV5-1 with TRBJ2-3, with D possibly matching TRBD1 (5 bases). V lost 2 bases to trimming and J lost 0 bases, with 13 bases between them. The CDR3 sequence is 16 residues long. From germline, CDR1 is SGHRS and CDR2 YFSETQ. The CDR3 is CASSFARGPSTDTQYF. The CDR3 DNA is TGCGCCAGCAGCTTTGCAAGGGGTCCTAGCACAGATACGCAGTATTTT. The full variable domain, with the rest looked up from reference TRBV5-1 and TRBJ2-3, is KAGVTQTPRYLIKTRGQQVTLSCSPISGHRSVSWYQQTPGQGLQFLFEYFSETQRNKGNFPGRFSGRQFSNSRSEMNVSTLELGDSALYLCASSFARGPSTDTQYFGPGTRLTVL.

This clonotype has only a few counts. This sequence joins TRBV5-1 and TRBJ1-2, with 8 bases matching TRBD1. The V gene's germline CDR1 is SGHRS and CDR2 YFSETQ. The CDR3 has 16 residues. V was pared by 5 bases and J by 6 bases, with 15 bases of the junction left unmatched. CDR3 in amino acids: CASRYGTGNMRDGYTF. CDR3 in DNA: TGCGCCAGCAGATACGGGACAGGAAACATGCGGGATGGCTACACCTTC.

The V call is TRBV24-1, the J call TRBJ2-3; D may match TRBD1 or TRBD2 (6 bases each). Germline loops: CDR1 KGHDR, CDR2 SFDVKD. CDR3 size: 12 residues. V was trimmed by 9 bases and J by 5 bases, leaving 11 bases between them. CDR3 protein: CATGGPGDTQYF. The CDR3 DNA reads TGTGCCACCGGGGGGCCGGGAGATACGCAGTATTTT.

There are a few counts of this clonotype. The V gene is TRBV5-1, the J gene TRBJ2-2; possibly TRBD1 for D (6 bases). The CDR3 is 15 amino acids. CDR1 SGHRS and CDR2 YFSETQ come from the germline V gene. The V and J ends lost 1 base and 1 base respectively, with 8 bases between them. CDR3 in amino acids: CASSLIQGNTGELFF. CDR3 DNA sequence: TGCGCCAGCAGCTTGATACAGGGGAACACCGGGGAGCTGTTTTTT. Filled out from reference TRBV5-1 and TRBJ2-2, the complete variable domain reads KAGVTQTPRYLIKTRGQQVTLSCSPISGHRSVSWYQQTPGQGLQFLFEYFSETQRNKGNFPGRFSGRQFSNSRSEMNVSTLELGDSALYLCASSLIQGNTGELFFGEGSRLTVL.

V gene TRBV12-3 or TRBV12-4 combines with J gene TRBJ1-4; D remains unclear. With 3 bases removed from V and 6 bases from J, the gap between germline ends came to 5 bases. The CDR3 spans 12 residues. In nucleotides, the CDR3 is TGTGCCAGCAGTTTCATGTATGAAAAACTGTTTTTT. Its translation is CASSFMYEKLFF.

The V gene is TRBV29-1, the J gene TRBJ2-1; D not resolved. Germline CDR1 reads SQVTM; CDR2 reads ANQGSEA. The CDR3 is 13 amino acids. Between the trimmed V and J ends, which lost 4 bases and 1 base, there was a span of 8 bases. CDR3 in DNA: TGCAGCGTTGGTCCCGGTTCCTACAATGAGCAGTTCTTC. Its protein product is CSVGPGSYNEQFF.

This clonotype was counted only a few times. This chain uses TRBV6-5 with TRBJ2-6; D gene unclear. V was shortened by 6 bases and J by 0 bases, with 15 bases between the two germline ends. The CDR3 covers 17 residues. Per the germline V gene, CDR1 is MNHEY and CDR2 is SVGAGI. The CDR3 loop reads CASRTAPFISGANVLTF. The CDR3 DNA is TGTGCCAGCAGAACAGCTCCATTTATCTCTGGGGCCAACGTCCTGACTTTC.

A few counts support this clonotype. This rearrangement joins TRBV12-3 or TRBV12-4 to TRBJ2-3; 9 bases map to TRBD2. The V segment lost 6 bases and the J segment 5 bases; nucleotides outside the gene matches: 12. This CDR3 region has 16 residues. DNA for the CDR3: TGTGCCAGCAGCCGCCTGTCGCGGGGGGGCATAGATACGCAGTATTTT. Its protein is CASSRLSRGGIDTQYF.

This clonotype was picked up a small number of times. The rearrangement uses TRBV3-1 and TRBJ2-2; 11 nucleotides line up with TRBD2. The CDR3 is 15 amino acids. Germline values: CDR1 LGHDT, CDR2 YNNKEL (reference sequence). V shed 5 bases and J 5 bases; nucleotides not matched to a gene: 4. The CDR3 reads CASSRGLAVTGELFF. The CDR3 coding sequence is TGTGCCAGCAGCAGGGGACTAGCGGTAACCGGGGAGCTGTTTTTT.